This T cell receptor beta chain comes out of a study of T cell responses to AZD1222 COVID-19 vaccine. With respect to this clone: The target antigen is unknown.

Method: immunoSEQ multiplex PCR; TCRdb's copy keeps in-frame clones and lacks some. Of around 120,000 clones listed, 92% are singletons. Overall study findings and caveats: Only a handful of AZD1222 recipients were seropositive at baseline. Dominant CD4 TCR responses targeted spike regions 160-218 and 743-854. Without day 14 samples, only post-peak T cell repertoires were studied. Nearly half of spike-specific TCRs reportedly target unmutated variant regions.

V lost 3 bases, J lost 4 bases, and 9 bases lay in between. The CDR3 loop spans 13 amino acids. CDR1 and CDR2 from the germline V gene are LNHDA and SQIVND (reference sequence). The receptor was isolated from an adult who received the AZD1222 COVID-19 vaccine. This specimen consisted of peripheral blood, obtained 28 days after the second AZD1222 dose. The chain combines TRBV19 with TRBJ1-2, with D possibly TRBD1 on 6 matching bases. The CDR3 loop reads CASSIGDIYGYTF. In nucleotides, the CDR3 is TGTGCCAGTAGTATCGGGGACATCTATGGCTACACCTTC.